These 5 T cell receptor beta chains originate from one sample sequenced in a study of T cell responses to AZD1222 COVID-19 vaccine (dated by TCRdb to the early 2020s). The receptor library was made with the immunoSEQ multiplex PCR assay. What TCRdb holds here is the immuneACCESS table cut down to in-frame rearrangements. Part of the clones is not present; checked against another copy, under half of the missing clones reflect an unresolved V gene, and the others are unexplained. In all, the sample holds about 99,000 clones, and about 93% of those were seen once. The ten largest clones capture around 5% of the sample. Taken with the paper, the label for time point translates to: baseline before first vaccination. This material consisted of peripheral blood, taken on day 0 of AZD1222 vaccination. Receptors were obtained from an adult in good health.

V is TRBV6-5 and J is TRBJ2-7; 13 positions match TRBD2. This CDR3 is 14 amino acids long. Germline CDR1 reads MNHEY; CDR2 reads SVGAGI. The junction had 3 bases not matched to a gene; V was cut back by 4 bases and J by 6 bases. The CDR3 is CASSSRTSGSEQYF. The CDR3 bases are TGTGCCAGCAGTTCAAGGACTAGCGGGAGCGAGCAGTACTTC.

The rearrangement joins TRBV18 to TRBJ1-2; D may be TRBD1 (5 bases). CDR1 and CDR2 from the germline V gene are KGHSH and LQKENI. Trimming left V 0 bases short and J 6 bases short, with 8 bases between. The CDR3 covers 13 residues. CDR3 in DNA: TGTGCCAGCTCACCACCGGGCAGGGATGGCTACACCTTC. The encoded protein is CASSPPGRDGYTF. The whole variable domain, remainder taken from reference TRBV18 and TRBJ1-2, is NAGVMQNPRHLVRRRGQEARLRCSPMKGHSHVYWYRQLPEEGLKFMVYLQKENIIDESGMPKERFSAEFPKEGPSILRIQQVVRGDSAAYFCASSPPGRDGYTFGSGTRLTVV.

The genes are TRBV27 and TRBJ1-1; D not resolved. Germline loops: CDR1 MNHEY, CDR2 SMNVEV (reference sequence). CDR3 length: 12 residues. The ends were cut back, 5 bases at V and 5 bases at J, with 9 bases in the middle. In DNA, the CDR3 is TGTGCCAGCAGTCGCGGAAGGACTGAAGCTTTCTTT. Protein product: CASSRGRTEAFF.

This chain joins TRBV4-2 and TRBJ2-1; TRBD1 agrees at 9 bases. In germline, CDR1 is LGHNA, CDR2 YNFKEQ. J was trimmed by 6 bases and V by 8 bases; bases with no gene match: 8. The CDR3 totals 14 residues. CDR3 sequence (DNA): TGTGCCAGCGGGCGGACAGGGGATTCCAATGAGCAGTTCTTC. Amino acid sequence: CASGRTGDSNEQFF.

This chain links TRBV12-3 or TRBV12-4 with TRBJ2-7, with D possibly being TRBD2 (5 bases). Deletions cut 3 bases from V and 4 bases from J, with 7 bases between. The CDR3 is made up of 12 amino acids. The CDR3 reads CASSFRGYEQYF. The CDR3 DNA follows: TGTGCCAGCAGTTTCCGGGGATACGAGCAGTACTTC.